The text below deals with one T cell receptor (beta chain). CDR3 length: 15 amino acids. V was clipped by 5 bases and J by 4 bases; unmatched bases: 6. The germline V gene has CDR1 LNHDA and CDR2 SQIVND (reference sequence). This sample is drawn from a study of blood T cell repertoires in COVID-19. Study in general: There were acute and convalescent COVID-19 samples, and they came from the United States, Italy and Spain.

Profiled with immunoSEQ multiplex PCR; TCRdb holds only in-frame clones, not every one. The sample consists of approximately 100,000 clones, 88% of them appearing once. The clonotype comes from a woman aged 60 to 75 with acute or convalescent COVID-19. The chain combines TRBV19 with TRBJ2-5; 11 bases agree with TRBD2. Sequenced material: peripheral blood. The CDR3, as DNA: TGTGCCAGTAGTCTTGCTAGCGGGAGGTCAGAGACCCAGTACTTC. Protein product: CASSLASGRSETQYF.